Given below is one TCR beta chain in context. The junction differs from germline at one of its ends, possibly a read error. Scientists amplified the TCR beta CDR3 regions from RNA transcripts. Second-round multiplex PCR followed a first-round RT-PCR using HTBI primers. MiXCR, run by TCRdb on the multiplex PCR reads, gives a single entry per CDR3 protein. The sample holds hundreds of thousands of distinct CDR3 sequences, around 40% seen once. The data stem from a study of Graves' ophthalmopathy and Graves' hyperthyroidism. CDR1 is ENHRY and CDR2 is SYGVKD in the germline V gene. This CDR3 contains 14 residues.

This TCR derives from an adult man with Graves' ophthalmopathy. This chain uses TRBV10-3 with TRBJ2-7, with D perhaps matching TRBD1 (6 bases). Sequences were obtained from peripheral blood. CDR3 amino acids: CASSFRDIPTNWYF. The CDR3 bases are TGTGCCAGCAGTTTTCGGGACATCCCAACAAATTGGTACTTC.